This TCR beta chain came from a study of shared clonotypes between healthy human individuals. Whole-study results and caveats: Compared with clonotypes that all four donors shared, non-shared clonotypes had lower generation probabilities.

Concerning this clone itself: What it binds is unknown.

A deep-level run was used for the assay. The repertoire was sequenced with immunoSEQ multiplex PCR; TCRdb's copy has only in-frame clones and lacks some. The top ten clones hold about 1.7% of a sample with a few million clones, roughly 93% of them seen once. CDR1 and CDR2 from the germline V gene are MNHEY and SMNVEV (reference sequence). This CDR3 contains 14 residues. J gave up 10 bases and V 3 bases, and 6 bases lay outside the gene matches. Terminally differentiated effector memory CD45RA+ cells were excluded by CCR7 positive selection of CD45RO-negative cells. Donors were healthy HIV-negative adults without recently reported acute infections or vaccinations.

This chain connects TRBV27 to TRBJ1-6; TRBD1 aligns across 7 bases. Input material: naive CD8+ T cells from PBMCs. The receptor's source is a man aged 18 to 29 in good health. Some clones in this sample may be carry-over from other donors' samples. The CDR3 DNA reads TGTGCCAGCAGTTTCCGGGACAGACGGTCACCCCTCCACTTT. This codes for CASSFRDRRSPLHF.